This TCR beta chain was retrieved from a study of T cell responses to AZD1222 COVID-19 vaccine. The study's findings and limits: Among those given AZD1222, only 6 or 7 were seropositive at baseline. Spike-specific TCR breadth and depth grew following two AZD1222 doses. Nearly half of spike-specific TCRs reportedly go after variant regions that carry no mutations. Mostly white British, mostly female donors; authors suggested clonal diversity may be underestimated.

V lost 4 bases and J lost 6, with 9 bases in between. Germline V CDR1 and CDR2: SNHLY, FYNNEI. The CDR3 is made up of 13 amino acids. Of note for this clone: Its specificity is not known.

Clones were sequenced by immunoSEQ multiplex PCR, and TCRdb holds only the in-frame ones, with some missing. The sample includes around 150,000 clones, around 93% of them seen just once. Sequenced material: peripheral blood, taken 28 days after the second AZD1222 dose. This chain uses TRBV2 with TRBJ2-2, with D possibly being TRBD2 (5 bases). The receptor was derived from an adult who received the AZD1222 COVID-19 vaccine. The CDR3 protein is CASSGRESGELFF. Written as DNA, the CDR3 is TGTGCCAGCAGTGGTAGGGAGTCCGGGGAGCTGTTTTTT.